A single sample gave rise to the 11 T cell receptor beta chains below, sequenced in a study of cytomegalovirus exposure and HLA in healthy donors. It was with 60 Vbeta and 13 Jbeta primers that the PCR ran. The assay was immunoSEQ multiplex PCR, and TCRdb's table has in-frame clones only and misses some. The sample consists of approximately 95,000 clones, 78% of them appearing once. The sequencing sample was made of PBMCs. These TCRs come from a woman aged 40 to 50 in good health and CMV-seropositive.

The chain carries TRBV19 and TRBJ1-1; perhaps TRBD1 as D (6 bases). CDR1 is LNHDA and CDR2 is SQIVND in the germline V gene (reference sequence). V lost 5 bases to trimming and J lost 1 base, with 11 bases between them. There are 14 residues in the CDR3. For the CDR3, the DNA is TGTGCCAGTAGTCGACTGGGGGCGAACACTGAAGCTTTCTTT. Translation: CASSRLGANTEAFF.

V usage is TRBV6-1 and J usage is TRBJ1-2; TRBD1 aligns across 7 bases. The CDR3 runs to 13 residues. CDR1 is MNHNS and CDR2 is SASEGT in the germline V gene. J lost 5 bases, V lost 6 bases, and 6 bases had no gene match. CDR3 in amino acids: CASSRQGSYGYTF. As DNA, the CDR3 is TGTGCCAGCAGCCGACAGGGTTCGTATGGCTACACCTTC.

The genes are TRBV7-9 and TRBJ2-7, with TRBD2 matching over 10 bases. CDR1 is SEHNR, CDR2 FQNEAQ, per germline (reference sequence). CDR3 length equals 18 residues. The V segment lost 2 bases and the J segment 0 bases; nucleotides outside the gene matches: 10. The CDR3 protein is CASSLLPSGSSLSYEQYF. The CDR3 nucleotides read TGTGCCAGCAGCTTACTCCCTAGCGGGAGCTCTCTCTCCTACGAGCAGTACTTC.

The CDR3 here is CAWSDTGAYGYTF. CDR3 sequence (DNA): TGTGCCTGGAGTGATACAGGGGCGTATGGCTACACCTTC. The rearrangement uses TRBV30 and TRBJ1-2, with 7 bases lining up with TRBD1. The CDR3 extends over 13 amino acids. The germline CDR1 and CDR2 sequences are GTSNPN and SVGIG (reference sequence). V shed 1 base, J shed 5 bases, and the junction held 4 bases outside the gene matches.

CDR3 region: CASSPGLAGYNEQFF. The DNA for the CDR3 is TGTGCCAGCAGCCCGGGACTAGCGGGATACAATGAGCAGTTCTTC. The chain links TRBV5-5 to TRBJ2-1; 13 bases are a match to TRBD2. The germline gives CDR1 SGHKS, CDR2 YYEKEE (reference sequence). This CDR3 has 15 amino acids. Germline trimming cut 4 bases from V and 4 bases from J; bases unmatched to any gene: 2.

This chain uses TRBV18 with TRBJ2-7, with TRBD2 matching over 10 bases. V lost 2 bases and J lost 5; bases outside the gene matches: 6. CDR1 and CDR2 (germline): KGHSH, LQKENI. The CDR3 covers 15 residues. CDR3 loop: CASSPSLAGVHEQYF. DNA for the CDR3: TGTGCCAGCTCACCAAGTCTAGCGGGAGTGCACGAGCAGTACTTC.

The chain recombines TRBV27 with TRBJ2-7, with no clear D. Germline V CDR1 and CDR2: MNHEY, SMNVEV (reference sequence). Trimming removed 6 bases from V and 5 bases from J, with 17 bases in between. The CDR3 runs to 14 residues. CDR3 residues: CASRSPLRGHEQYF. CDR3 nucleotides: TGTGCCAGCAGGTCCCCCCTGCGAGGCCACGAGCAGTACTTC.

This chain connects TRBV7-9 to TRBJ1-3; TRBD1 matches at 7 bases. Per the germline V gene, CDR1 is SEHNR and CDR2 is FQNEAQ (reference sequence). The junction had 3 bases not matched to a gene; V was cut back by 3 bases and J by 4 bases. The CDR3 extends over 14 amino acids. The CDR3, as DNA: TGTGCCAGCAGCTTGGGACAGAGCGGAAACACCATATATTTT. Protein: CASSLGQSGNTIYF.

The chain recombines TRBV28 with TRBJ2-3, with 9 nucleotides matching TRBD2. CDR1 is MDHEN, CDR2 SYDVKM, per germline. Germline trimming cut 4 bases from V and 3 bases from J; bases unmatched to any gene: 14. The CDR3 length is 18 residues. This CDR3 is CASSSLAREGIGTDTQYF. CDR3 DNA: TGTGCCAGCAGTTCCCTGGCGCGGGAGGGAATAGGAACAGATACGCAGTATTTT.

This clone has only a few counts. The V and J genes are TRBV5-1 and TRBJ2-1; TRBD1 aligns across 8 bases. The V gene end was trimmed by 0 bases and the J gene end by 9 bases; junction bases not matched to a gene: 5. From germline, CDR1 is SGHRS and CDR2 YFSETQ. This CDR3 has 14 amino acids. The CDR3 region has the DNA TGCGCCAGCAGCTTGGCCCCAGGGGGCGGTGAGCAGTTCTTC. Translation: CASSLAPGGGEQFF.

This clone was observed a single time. The CDR3 sequence is CASSLDLQANEQFF. The CDR3 DNA reads TGTGCCAGCAGCTTAGATTTACAGGCAAATGAGCAGTTCTTC. V gene TRBV11-2 combines with J gene TRBJ2-1, with D possibly being TRBD1 (5 bases). Per germline, CDR1 SGHAT and CDR2 FQNNGV. V was cut by 0 bases and J by 7 bases, with 10 bases left in between. The CDR3 is 14 amino acids. The complete variable domain, with remaining parts taken from reference TRBV11-2 and TRBJ2-1, reads EAGVAQSPRYKIIEKRQSVAFWCNPISGHATLYWYQQILGQGPKLLIQFQNNGVVDDSQLPKDRFSAERLKGVDSTLKIQPAKLEDSAVYLCASSLDLQANEQFFGPGTRLTVL.